These 13 T cell receptor beta chains were sequenced from one sample in a study of CD8+ T cells in alopecia areata (dated by TCRdb to 2016 to 2019). The meaning of the sample's time point label: baseline before oral tofacitinib. Library method: the immunoSEQ multiplex PCR assay. RNA was extracted from all samples and reverse transcribed into cDNA as template for TCR sequencing. TCRdb took over this immuneACCESS table, retaining in-frame rearrangements with V and J assigned. Such tables are incomplete; in checked studies, under half of the missing clones stem from an unresolved V gene, and the remainder is unexplained. The sample includes roughly 250,000 clones, with around 67% observed a single time. The top ten hold 1.2% of the sample. The input for sequencing was CD4+ T cells sorted from blood, taken at week 0. Source of these receptors: a human donor with alopecia areata.

This chain uses TRBV25-1 with TRBJ1-1; TRBD1 might be the D (5 bases). The CDR3 has 12 residues. Germline CDR1 and CDR2: MGHDK and SYGVNS. V was trimmed by 6 bases and J by 2 bases, leaving 7 bases between them. The CDR3: CASRDTNTEAFF. The CDR3 nucleotides are TGTGCCAGCAGGGACACCAACACTGAAGCTTTCTTT.

The chain has TRBV30 and TRBJ2-7, with D perhaps matching TRBD2 (6 bases). V gave up 3 bases and J gave up 1 base, with 7 bases separating them. CDR3 size: 12 residues. The germline V gene encodes CDR1 GTSNPN and CDR2 SVGIG (reference sequence). DNA of the CDR3: TGTGCCTGGAGGGAGGGTTCCTACGAGCAGTACTTC. Encoded protein: CAWREGSYEQYF.

V usage is TRBV19 and J usage is TRBJ1-6; possible D gene TRBD1, 5 bases. The CDR3 consists of 13 residues. CDR1 is LNHDA and CDR2 is SQIVND in the germline V gene (reference sequence). The V end was cut by 5 bases, the J end by 3 bases, with 5 bases between. This CDR3 reads CASSGHYNSPLHF. CDR3 coding DNA: TGTGCCAGTAGTGGACACTATAATTCACCCCTCCACTTT.

This clone was recorded only once. The chain combines TRBV5-4 with TRBJ2-1; 8 positions match TRBD2. The germline CDR1 and CDR2 sequences are SGHNT and YYREEE (reference sequence). The CDR3 runs to 15 residues. The trim removed 3 bases at V and 0 bases at J, leaving 2 bases unmatched. CDR3 DNA sequence: TGTGCCAGCAGCTATAGCGGGGACTCCTACAATGAGCAGTTCTTC. Protein product: CASSYSGDSYNEQFF.

This clone came up a few times. A junction end diverges from the germline sequence, so it may reflect a read error. The V call is TRBV30, the J call TRBJ1-2; 7 bases are shared with TRBD1. Germline V gene sequence: CDR1 GTSNPN, CDR2 SVGIG (reference sequence). The CDR3 runs 13 residues. The CDR3: CAWISGTEDLLKF. The CDR3 DNA reads as TGTGCCTGGATCTCCGGGACAGAGGACCTTCTGAAGTTC. The full variable domain, rest sourced from reference TRBV30 and TRBJ1-2, is SQTIHQWPATLVQPVGSPLSLECTVEGTSNPNLYWYRQAAGRGLQLLFYSVGIGQISSEVPQNLSASRPQDRQFILSSKKLLLSDSGFYLCAWISGTEDLLKFGSGTRLTVV.

The CDR3 bases are TGTGCCAGCAGCTTGACTAGCCTAGAGACCCAGTACTTC. It encodes CASSLTSLETQYF. The rearrangement links TRBV5-6 to TRBJ2-5; weak D call: TRBD2 (6 bases). V dropped 1 base and J dropped 4 bases, with 8 bases sitting between them. From germline, CDR1 is SGHDT and CDR2 YYEEEE. The CDR3 length is 13 residues.

This chain links TRBV7-9 with TRBJ1-2, with D possibly matching TRBD1 (5 bases). In germline, CDR1 is SEHNR, CDR2 FQNEAQ (reference sequence). V lost 2 bases, J lost 7 bases, and 14 bases lay in between. CDR3 length equals 14 residues. CDR3 bases: TGTGCCAGCAGCTTACCGACAGTCCTCCTTGGCTACACCTTC. This encodes CASSLPTVLLGYTF.

CDR3 bases: TGTGCCAGCAGTTCGAAGGGCTACAATGAGCAGTTCTTC. This codes for CASSSKGYNEQFF. The chain combines TRBV25-1 with TRBJ2-1; D call uncertain. The length of the CDR3 is 13 residues. Looked up from germline, CDR1 is MGHDK and CDR2 is SYGVNS. The V gene lost 5 bases and the J gene lost 3 bases, with 8 bases spanning the gap.

The rearrangement uses TRBV30 and TRBJ1-2; no firm D call. Trimming took 4 bases from V and 8 from J, leaving 14 bases between them. The CDR3 covers 12 residues. Germline CDR1 reads GTSNPN; CDR2 reads SVGIG (reference sequence). The CDR3 region has the DNA TGTGCCTGGACGCAGAGTCTGGGCGGCTACACCTTC. Protein: CAWTQSLGGYTF.

Only a few counts were recorded for this clone. The V gene is TRBV23-1, the J gene TRBJ2-3; 10 bases line up with TRBD1. TRBV23-1 is marked as an open reading frame, function uncertain. V lost 0 bases, J lost 2 bases, and 2 bases stayed unmatched. The length of the CDR3 is 16 residues. DNA for the CDR3: TGCGCCAGCAGTCAATCGGGGACAGGGGACACAGATACGCAGTATTTT. Protein sequence: CASSQSGTGDTDTQYF.

In its sample, this clone was seen a few times. This rearrangement joins TRBV29-1 to TRBJ2-3; D is uncertain. This CDR3 spans 15 amino acids. The V end was cut by 4 bases, the J end by 2 bases, with 16 bases between. Looked up from germline, CDR1 is SQVTM and CDR2 is ANQGSEA. The CDR3 protein is CSVANSPVFTDTQYF. The CDR3 bases are TGCAGCGTTGCAAACAGCCCGGTCTTCACAGATACGCAGTATTTT.

This sequence joins TRBV29-1 and TRBJ2-1; TRBD2 matches 7 bases. Trimming removed 7 bases from V and 9 bases from J; junction bases left unmatched: 21. The CDR3 runs 16 residues. Germline V CDR1 and CDR2: SQVTM, ANQGSEA. The CDR3 loop is CSAWPRASGEVGEQFF. In DNA, the CDR3 is TGCAGCGCCTGGCCCCGCGCCAGCGGGGAAGTCGGTGAGCAGTTCTTC.

The rearrangement joins TRBV21-1 to TRBJ2-5. TRBV21-1 is classified as a pseudogene. The CDR3 runs 12 residues. The CDR3: CASSKSRETQYF. The CDR3 bases are TGTGCCAGCAGCAAAAGTCGAGAGACCCAGTACTTC.